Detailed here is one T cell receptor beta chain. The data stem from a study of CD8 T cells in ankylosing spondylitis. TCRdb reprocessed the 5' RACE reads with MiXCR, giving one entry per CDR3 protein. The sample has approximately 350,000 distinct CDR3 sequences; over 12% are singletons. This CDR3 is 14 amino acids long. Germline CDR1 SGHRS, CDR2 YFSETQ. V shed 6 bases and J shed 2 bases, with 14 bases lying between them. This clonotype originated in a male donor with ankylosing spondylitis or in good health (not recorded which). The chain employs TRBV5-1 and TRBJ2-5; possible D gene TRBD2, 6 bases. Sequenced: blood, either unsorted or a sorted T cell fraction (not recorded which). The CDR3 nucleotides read TGCGCCAGCACCAGACTAGGGATACAAGAGACCCAGTACTTC. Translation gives CASTRLGIQETQYF.